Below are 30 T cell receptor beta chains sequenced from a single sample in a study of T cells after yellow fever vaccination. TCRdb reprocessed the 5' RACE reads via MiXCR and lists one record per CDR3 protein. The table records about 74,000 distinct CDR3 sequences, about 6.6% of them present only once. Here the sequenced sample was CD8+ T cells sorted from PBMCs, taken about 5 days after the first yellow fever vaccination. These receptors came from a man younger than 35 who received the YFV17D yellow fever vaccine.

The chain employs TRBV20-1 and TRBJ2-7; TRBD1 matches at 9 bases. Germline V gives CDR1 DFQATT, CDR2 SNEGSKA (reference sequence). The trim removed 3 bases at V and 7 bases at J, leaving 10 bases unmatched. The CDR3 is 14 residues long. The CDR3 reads CSARPTGGTWEQYF. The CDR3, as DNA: TGCAGTGCTAGGCCGACAGGGGGTACGTGGGAGCAGTACTTC.

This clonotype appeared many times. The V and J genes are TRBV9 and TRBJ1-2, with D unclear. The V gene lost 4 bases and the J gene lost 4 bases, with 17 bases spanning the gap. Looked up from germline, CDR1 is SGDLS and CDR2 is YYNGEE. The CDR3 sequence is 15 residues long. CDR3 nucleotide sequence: TGTGCCAGCAGCTCATCAAGTGGAGGGATCTATGGCTACACCTTC. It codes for CASSSSSGGIYGYTF.

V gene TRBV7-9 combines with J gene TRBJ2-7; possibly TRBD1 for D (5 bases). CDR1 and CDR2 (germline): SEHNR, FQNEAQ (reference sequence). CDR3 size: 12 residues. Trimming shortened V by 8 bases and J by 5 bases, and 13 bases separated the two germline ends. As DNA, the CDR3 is TGTGCCAGCTTAGCAGGGTCTGACGAGCAGTACTTC. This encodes CASLAGSDEQYF.

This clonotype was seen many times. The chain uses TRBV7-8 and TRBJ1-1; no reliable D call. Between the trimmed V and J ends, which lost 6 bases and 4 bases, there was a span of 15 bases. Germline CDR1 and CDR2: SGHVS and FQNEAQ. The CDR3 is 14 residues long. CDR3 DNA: TGTGCCAGCAGTTACCGTGCGGGCAGCACTGAAGCTTTCTTT. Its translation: CASSYRAGSTEAFF.

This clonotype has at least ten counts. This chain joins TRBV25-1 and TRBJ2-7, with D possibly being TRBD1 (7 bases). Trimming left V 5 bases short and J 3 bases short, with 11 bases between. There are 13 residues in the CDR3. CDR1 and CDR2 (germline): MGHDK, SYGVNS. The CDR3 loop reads CASSQGGYYEQYF. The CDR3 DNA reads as TGTGCCAGCAGTCAGGGGGGATACTACGAGCAGTACTTC.

CDR3 nucleotides: TGCGCCAGCAGCCAAGATGTGGGGACTGGAAACACCATATATTTT. Amino acid sequence: CASSQDVGTGNTIYF. The rearrangement uses TRBV4-1 and TRBJ1-3; D remains ambiguous. CDR1 MGHRA and CDR2 YSYEKL come from the germline V gene. There are 15 residues in the CDR3. V was pared by 0 bases and J by 2 bases, with 8 bases between.

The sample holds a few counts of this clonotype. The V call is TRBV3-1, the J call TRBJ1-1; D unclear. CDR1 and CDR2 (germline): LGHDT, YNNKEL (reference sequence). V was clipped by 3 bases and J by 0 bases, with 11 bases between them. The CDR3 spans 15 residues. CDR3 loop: CASSHVGGLNTEAFF. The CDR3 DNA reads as TGTGCCAGCAGCCATGTGGGCGGACTGAACACTGAAGCTTTCTTT.

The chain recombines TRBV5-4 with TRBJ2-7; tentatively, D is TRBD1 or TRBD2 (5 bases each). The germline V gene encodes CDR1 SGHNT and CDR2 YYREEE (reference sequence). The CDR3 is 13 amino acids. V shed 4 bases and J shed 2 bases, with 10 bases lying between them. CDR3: CASSGGGTYEQYV. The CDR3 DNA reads TGTGCCAGCAGCGGGGGTGGTACCTACGAGCAGTACGTC.

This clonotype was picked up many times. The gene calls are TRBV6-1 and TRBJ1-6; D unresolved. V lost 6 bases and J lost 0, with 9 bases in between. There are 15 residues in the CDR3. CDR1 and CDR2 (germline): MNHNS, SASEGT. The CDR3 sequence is CASSKQSSYNSPLHF. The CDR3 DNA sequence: TGTGCCAGCAGCAAACAGAGCTCCTATAATTCACCCCTCCACTTT.

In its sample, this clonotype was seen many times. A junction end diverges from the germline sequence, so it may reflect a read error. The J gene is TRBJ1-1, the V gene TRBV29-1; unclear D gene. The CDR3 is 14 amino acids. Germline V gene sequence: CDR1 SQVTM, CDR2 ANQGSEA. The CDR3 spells CSVEDGRGNAEAFF. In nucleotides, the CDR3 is TGCAGCGTTGAAGATGGGCGCGGGAACGCTGAAGCTTTCTTT.

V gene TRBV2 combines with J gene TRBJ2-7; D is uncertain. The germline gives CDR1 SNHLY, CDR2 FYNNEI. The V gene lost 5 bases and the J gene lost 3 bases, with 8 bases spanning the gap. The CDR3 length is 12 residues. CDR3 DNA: TGTGCCAGCAGTCCCGATATCTACGAGCAGTACGTC. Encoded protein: CASSPDIYEQYV.

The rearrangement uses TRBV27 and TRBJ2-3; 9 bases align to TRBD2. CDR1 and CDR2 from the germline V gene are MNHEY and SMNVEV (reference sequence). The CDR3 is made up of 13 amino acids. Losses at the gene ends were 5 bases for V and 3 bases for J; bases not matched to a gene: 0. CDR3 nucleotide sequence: TGTGCCAGCAGTCTAGCGGGGACAGATACGCAGTATTTT. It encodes CASSLAGTDTQYF.

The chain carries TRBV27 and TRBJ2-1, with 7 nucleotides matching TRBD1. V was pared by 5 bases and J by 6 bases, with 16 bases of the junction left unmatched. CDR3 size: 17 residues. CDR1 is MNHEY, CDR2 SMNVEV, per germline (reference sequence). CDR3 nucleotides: TGTGCCAGCAGTCTCCCCCCGACAGGGCCCTTGGGCAATGAGCAGTTCTTC. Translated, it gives CASSLPPTGPLGNEQFF.

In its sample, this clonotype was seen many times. The CDR3 here is CASSASSRTEDEQFF. The CDR3 coding sequence is TGTGCCAGCAGTGCCTCCTCCCGGACAGAAGATGAGCAGTTCTTC. The chain uses TRBV25-1 and TRBJ2-1; perhaps TRBD1 as D (6 bases). The CDR3 is made up of 15 amino acids. Germline V gene data show CDR1 as MGHDK and CDR2 as SYGVNS. Trimming removed 4 bases at V and 8 bases at J, with 18 bases between. Based on the CDR3 plus reference TRBV25-1 and TRBJ2-1, the full variable domain is EADIYQTPRYLVIGTGKKITLECSQTMGHDKMYWYQQDPGMELHLIHYSYGVNSTEKGDLSSESTVSRIRTEHFPLTLESARPSHTSQYLCASSASSRTEDEQFFGPGTRLTVL.

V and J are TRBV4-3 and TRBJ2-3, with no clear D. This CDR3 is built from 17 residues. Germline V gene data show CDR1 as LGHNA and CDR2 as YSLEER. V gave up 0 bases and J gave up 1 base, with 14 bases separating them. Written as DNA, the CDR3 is TGCGCCAGCAGCCAAGATAGGGTAGTGTTTGGCACAGATACGCAGTATTTT. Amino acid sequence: CASSQDRVVFGTDTQYF.

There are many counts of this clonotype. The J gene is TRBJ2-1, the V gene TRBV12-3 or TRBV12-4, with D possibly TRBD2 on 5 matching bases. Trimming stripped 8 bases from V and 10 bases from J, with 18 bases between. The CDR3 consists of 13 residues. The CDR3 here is CASVEGAEGEQFF. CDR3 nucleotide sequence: TGTGCCAGCGTCGAGGGAGCTGAGGGCGAGCAGTTCTTC.

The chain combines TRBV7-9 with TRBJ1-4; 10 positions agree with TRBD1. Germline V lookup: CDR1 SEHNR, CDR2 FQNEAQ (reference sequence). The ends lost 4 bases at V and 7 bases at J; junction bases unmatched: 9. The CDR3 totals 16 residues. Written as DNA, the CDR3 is TGTGCCAGCAGCTCCGGACAGGGGGTAAATAGTGAAAAACTGTTTTTT. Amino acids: CASSSGQGVNSEKLFF.

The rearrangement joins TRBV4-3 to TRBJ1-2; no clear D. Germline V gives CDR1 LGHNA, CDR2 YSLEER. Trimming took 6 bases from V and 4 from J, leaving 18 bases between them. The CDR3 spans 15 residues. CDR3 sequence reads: CASRSYSQPIYGYTF. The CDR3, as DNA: TGCGCCAGCAGATCCTATTCACAGCCTATCTATGGCTACACCTTC.

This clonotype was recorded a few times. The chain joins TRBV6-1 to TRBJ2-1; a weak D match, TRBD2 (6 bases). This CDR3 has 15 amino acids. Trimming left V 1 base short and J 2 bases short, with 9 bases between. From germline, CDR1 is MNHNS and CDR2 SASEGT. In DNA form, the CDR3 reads TGTGCCAGCAGTGAAGGCGGGGATACCTACAATGAGCAGTTCTTC. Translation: CASSEGGDTYNEQFF.

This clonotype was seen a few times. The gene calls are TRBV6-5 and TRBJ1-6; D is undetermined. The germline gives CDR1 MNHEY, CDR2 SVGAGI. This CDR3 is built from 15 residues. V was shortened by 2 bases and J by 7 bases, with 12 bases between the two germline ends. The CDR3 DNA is TGTGCCAGCAGTTACGCGCAGGCGTCCAATTCACCCCTCCACTTT. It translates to CASSYAQASNSPLHF.

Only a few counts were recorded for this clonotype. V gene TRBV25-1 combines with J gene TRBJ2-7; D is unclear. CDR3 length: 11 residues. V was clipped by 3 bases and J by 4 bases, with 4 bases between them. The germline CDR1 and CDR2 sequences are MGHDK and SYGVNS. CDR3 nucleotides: TGTGCCAGCAGTGAGTGGTACGAGCAGTACGTC. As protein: CASSEWYEQYV.

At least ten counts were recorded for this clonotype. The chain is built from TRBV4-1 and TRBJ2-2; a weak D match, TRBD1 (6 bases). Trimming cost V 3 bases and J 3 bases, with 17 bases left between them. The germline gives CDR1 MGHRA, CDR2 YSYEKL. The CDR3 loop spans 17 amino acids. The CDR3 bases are TGCGCCAGCAGCCATTGGACTCCGGACAGAGACACCGGGGAGCTGTTTTTT. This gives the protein CASSHWTPDRDTGELFF.

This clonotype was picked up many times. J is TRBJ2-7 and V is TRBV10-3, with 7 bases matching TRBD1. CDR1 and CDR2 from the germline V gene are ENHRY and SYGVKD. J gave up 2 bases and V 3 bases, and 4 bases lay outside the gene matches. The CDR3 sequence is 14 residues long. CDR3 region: CAISDPGTAYEQYF. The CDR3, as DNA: TGTGCCATCAGTGACCCCGGGACAGCCTACGAGCAGTACTTC.

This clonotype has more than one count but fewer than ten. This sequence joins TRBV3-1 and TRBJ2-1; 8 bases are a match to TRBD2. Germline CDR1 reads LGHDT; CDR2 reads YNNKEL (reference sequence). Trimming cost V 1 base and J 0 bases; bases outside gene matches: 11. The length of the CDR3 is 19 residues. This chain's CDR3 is CASSQGYSGGLSSYNEQFF. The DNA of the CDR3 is TGTGCCAGCAGCCAAGGATACAGCGGGGGTCTGAGCTCCTACAATGAGCAGTTCTTC.

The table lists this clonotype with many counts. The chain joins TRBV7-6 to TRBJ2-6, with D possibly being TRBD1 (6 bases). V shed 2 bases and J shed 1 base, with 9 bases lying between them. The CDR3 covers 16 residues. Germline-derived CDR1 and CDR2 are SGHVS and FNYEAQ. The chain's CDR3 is CASSLYGQSGANVLTF. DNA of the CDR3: TGTGCCAGCAGCTTATACGGACAGTCTGGGGCCAACGTCCTGACTTTC.

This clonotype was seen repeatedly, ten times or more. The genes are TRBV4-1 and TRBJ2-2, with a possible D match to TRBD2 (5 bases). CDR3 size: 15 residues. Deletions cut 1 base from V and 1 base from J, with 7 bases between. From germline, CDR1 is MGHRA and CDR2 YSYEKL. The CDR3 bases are TGCGCCAGCAGCCAAGCGGACTGGAACACCGGGGAGCTGTTTTTT. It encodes CASSQADWNTGELFF.

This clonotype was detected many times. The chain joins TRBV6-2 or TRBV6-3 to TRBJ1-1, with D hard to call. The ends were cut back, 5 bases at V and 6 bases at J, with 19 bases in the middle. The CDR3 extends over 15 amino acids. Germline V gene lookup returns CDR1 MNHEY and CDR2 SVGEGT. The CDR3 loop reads CASSTWPQPGAEAFF. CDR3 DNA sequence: TGTGCCAGCAGTACTTGGCCCCAGCCGGGAGCTGAAGCTTTCTTT.

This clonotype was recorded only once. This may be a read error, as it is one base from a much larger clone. The CDR3 loop reads CASSLEKTSELEQFF. CDR3 bases: TGTGCCAGCAGCTTAGAGAAGACTAGCGAGCTAGAGCAGTTCTTC. The gene calls are TRBV7-9 and TRBJ2-1; 8 bases are a match to TRBD2. The germline V gene encodes CDR1 SEHNR and CDR2 FQNEAQ (reference sequence). V was pared by 1 base and J by 10 bases, with 9 bases of the junction left unmatched. This CDR3 is built from 15 residues.

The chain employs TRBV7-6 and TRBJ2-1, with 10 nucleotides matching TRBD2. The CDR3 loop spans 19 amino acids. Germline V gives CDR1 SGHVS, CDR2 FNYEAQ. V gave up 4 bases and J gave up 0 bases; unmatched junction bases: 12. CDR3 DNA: TGTGCCAGCAGCTCCCCCCAGGTAGCGGGGGGTAGCTCCTACAATGAGCAGTTCTTC. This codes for CASSSPQVAGGSSYNEQFF.

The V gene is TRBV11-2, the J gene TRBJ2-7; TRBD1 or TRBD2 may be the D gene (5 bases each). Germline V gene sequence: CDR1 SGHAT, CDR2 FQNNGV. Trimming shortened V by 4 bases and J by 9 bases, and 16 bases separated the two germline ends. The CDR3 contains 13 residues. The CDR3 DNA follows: TGTGCCAGCAGCTCCCGGGACGGCGGAGGGCAGTACTTC. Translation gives CASSSRDGGGQYF.